The clone carrying this TCR beta chain was found many times. The antigen is not known. Prepared TCR beta cDNA libraries contained unique molecular identifiers. The authors obtained roughly 0.5 million cDNA molecules from roughly 1 to 10 million T cells. TCRdb re-derived calls from the PCR reads in MiXCR, one entry per CDR3 protein. The sample holds roughly 170,000 distinct CDR3 sequences, approximately 30% seen once. This sample is drawn from a study of post-analysis software for immune sequencing data. Overall study results and limits: There were roughly 5 TRBV segments more frequent in patients than controls, and TRBV5-6, TRBV5-1 and TRBV20-1 were among them. Controls had significantly higher normalized Chao1 diversity than multiple sclerosis patients.

The germline CDR1 and CDR2 sequences are SGHRS and YFSETQ. The CDR3 has 11 residues. Trimming cost V 7 bases and J 5 bases, with 7 bases left between them. The clonotype originates from a girl aged 10 to 17 with multiple sclerosis. The sequencing sample was made of blood. This rearrangement joins TRBV5-1 to TRBJ2-1; no clear D. The CDR3 DNA is TGCGCCAGCGGCGTGAACAATGAGCAGTTCTTC. Its translation: CASGVNNEQFF.